This T cell receptor beta chain was captured in a study of T-cell reconstitution after alpha-beta-depleted transplantation in children. This clonotype was seen repeatedly, ten times or more. TCRbeta library preparation incorporated unique molecular identifiers. TCRdb analysed the PCR reads with MiXCR anew, one entry per CDR3 protein. Counted here are 400,000 to 500,000 distinct CDR3 sequences, 11% occurring once; the ten biggest clones make up 5% to 6.5%. Germline V gene sequence: CDR1 SEHNR, CDR2 FQNEAQ (reference sequence). This CDR3 is built from 15 residues. V lost 4 bases, J lost 2 bases, and 14 bases lay in between.

The sequencing here drew on PBMCs from the stem cell graft donor, taken from the stem cell graft. This receptor was identified in a human donor who donated a stem cell graft to a child with acute myeloid leukemia. The genes are TRBV7-9 and TRBJ1-1, with D possibly being TRBD1 (6 bases). In DNA, the CDR3 is TGTGCCAGCAGCTCTACGGGACAACTCAACACTGAAGCTTTCTTT. Encoded protein: CASSSTGQLNTEAFF.